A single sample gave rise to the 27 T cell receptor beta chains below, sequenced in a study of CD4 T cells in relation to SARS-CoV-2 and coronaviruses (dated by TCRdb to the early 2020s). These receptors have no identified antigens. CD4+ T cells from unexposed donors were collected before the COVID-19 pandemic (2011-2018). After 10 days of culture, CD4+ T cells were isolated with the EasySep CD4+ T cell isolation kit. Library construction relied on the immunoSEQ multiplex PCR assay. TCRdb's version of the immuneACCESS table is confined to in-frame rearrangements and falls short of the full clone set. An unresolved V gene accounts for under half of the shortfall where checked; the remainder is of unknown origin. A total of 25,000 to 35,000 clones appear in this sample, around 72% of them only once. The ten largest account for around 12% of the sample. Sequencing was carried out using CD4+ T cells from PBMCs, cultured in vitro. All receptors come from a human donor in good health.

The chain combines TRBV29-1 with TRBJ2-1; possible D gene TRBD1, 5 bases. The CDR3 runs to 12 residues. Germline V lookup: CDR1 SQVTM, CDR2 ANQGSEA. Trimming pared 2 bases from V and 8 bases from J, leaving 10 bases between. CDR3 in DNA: TGCAGCGTTGAACAGGGTGGTGATGAGCAGTTCTTC. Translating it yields CSVEQGGDEQFF.

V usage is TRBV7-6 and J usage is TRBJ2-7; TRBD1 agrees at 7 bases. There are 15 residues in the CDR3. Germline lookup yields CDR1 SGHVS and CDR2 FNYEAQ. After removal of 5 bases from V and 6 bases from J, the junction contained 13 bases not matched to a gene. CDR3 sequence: CASSPSGQVKSEQYF. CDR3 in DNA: TGTGCCAGCAGCCCCAGTGGACAGGTCAAGTCCGAGCAGTACTTC.

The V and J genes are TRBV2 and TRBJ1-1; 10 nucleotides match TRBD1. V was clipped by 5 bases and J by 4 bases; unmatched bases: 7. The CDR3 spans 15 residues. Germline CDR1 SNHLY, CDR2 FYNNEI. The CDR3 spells CASSRDRGIPTEAFF. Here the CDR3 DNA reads TGTGCCAGCAGTAGGGACAGGGGTATTCCCACTGAAGCTTTCTTT.

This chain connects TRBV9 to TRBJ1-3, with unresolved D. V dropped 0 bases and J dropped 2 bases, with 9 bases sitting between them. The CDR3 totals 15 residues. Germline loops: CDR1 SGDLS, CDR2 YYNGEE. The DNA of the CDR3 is TGTGCCAGCAGCGTAGGGAATCTCCCTGGAAACACCATATATTTT. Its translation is CASSVGNLPGNTIYF.

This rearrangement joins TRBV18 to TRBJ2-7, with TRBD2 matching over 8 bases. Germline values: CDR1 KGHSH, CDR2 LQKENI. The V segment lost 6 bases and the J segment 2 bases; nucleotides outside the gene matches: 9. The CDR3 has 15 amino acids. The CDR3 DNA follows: TGTGCCAGCTCTCGGGGGGGGCAGGGGACCTACGAGCAGTACTTC. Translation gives CASSRGGQGTYEQYF.

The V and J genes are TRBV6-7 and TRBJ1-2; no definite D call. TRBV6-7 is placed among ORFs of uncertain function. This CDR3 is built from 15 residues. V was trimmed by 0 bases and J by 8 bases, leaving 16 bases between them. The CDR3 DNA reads TGTGCCAGCAGTTACTCGAAAGTAGGCTTCCGAGGCTACACCTTC. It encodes CASSYSKVGFRGYTF.

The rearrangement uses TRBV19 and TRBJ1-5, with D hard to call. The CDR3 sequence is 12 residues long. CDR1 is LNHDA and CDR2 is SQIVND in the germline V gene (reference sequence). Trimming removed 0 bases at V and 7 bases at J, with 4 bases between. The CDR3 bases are TGTGCCAGTAGTATAGAATGGCAGCCCCAGCATTTT. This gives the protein CASSIEWQPQHF.

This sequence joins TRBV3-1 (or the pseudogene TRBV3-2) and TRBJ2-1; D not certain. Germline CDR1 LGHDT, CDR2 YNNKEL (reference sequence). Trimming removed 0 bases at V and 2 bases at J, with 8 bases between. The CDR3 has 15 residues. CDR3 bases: TGTGCCAGCAGCCAAGATGCAGGAGCCTACAATGAGCAGTTCTTC. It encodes CASSQDAGAYNEQFF.

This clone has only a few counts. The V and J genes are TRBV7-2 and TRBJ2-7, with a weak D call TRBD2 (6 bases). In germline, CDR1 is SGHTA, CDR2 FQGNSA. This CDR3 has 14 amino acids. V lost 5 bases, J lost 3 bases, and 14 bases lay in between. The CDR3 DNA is TGTGCCAGCAGCACTGGGACTGGGTACTACGAGCAGTACTTC. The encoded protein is CASSTGTGYYEQYF.

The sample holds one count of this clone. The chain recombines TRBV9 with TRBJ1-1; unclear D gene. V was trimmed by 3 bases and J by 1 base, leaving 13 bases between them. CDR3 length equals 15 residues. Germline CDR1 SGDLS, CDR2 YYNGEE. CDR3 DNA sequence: TGTGCCAGCAGCGAGCCCGGGCCTTCGAACACTGAAGCTTTCTTT. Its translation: CASSEPGPSNTEAFF.

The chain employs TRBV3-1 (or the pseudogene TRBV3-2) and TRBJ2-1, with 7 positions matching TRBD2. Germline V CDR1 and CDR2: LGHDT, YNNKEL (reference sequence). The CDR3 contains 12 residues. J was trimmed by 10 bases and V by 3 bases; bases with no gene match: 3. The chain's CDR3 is CASSQVSGEQFF. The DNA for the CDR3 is TGTGCCAGCAGCCAGGTTAGCGGGGAGCAGTTCTTC.

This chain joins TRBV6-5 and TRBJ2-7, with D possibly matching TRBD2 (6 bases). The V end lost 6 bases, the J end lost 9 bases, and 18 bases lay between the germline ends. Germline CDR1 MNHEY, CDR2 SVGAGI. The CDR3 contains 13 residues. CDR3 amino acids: CASSPPEGLRQYF. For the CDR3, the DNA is TGTGCCAGCAGCCCCCCCGAGGGACTTAGGCAGTACTTC.

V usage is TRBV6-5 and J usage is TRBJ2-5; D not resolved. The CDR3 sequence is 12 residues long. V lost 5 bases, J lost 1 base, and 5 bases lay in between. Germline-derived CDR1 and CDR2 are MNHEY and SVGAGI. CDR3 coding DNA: TGTGCCAGCAGTAACCTCCAAGAGACCCAGTACTTC. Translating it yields CASSNLQETQYF.

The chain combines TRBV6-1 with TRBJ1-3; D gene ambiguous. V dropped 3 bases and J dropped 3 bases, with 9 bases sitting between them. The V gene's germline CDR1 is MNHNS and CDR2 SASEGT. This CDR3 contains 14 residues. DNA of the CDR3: TGTGCCAGCAGTGAGGGTATCTTTGGAAACACCATATATTTT. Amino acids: CASSEGIFGNTIYF.

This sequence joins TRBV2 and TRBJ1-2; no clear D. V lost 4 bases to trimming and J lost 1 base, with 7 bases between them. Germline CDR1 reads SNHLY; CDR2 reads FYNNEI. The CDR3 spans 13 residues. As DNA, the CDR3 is TGTGCCAGCAGTGTCGGGGATAACTATGGCTACACCTTC. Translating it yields CASSVGDNYGYTF. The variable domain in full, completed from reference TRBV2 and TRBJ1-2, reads EPEVTQTPSHQVTQMGQEVILRCVPISNHLYFYWYRQILGQKVEFLVSFYNNEISEKSEIFDDQFSVERPDGSNFTLKIRSTKLEDSAMYFCASSVGDNYGYTFGSGTRLTVV.

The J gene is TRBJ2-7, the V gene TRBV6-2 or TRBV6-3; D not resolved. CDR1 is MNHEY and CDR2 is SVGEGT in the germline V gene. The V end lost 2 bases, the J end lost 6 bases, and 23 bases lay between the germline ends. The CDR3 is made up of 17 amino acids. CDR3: CASSYPNARVGIGEQYF. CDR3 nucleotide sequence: TGTGCCAGCAGTTACCCGAACGCCCGGGTCGGCATCGGCGAGCAGTACTTC.

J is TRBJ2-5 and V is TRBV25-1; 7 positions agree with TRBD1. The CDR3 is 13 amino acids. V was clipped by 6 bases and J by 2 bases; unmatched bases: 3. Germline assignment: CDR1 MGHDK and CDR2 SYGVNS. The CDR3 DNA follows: TGTGCCAGCAGAAGACAGGGACAAGAGACCCAGTACTTC. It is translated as CASRRQGQETQYF.

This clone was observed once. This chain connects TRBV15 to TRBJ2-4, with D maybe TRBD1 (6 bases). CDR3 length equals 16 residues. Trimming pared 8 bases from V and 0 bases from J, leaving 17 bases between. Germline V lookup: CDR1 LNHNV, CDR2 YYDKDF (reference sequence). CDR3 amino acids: CATSLPRGTAKNIQYF. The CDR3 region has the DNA TGTGCCACCTCCCTCCCTAGGGGGACAGCCAAAAACATTCAGTACTTC.

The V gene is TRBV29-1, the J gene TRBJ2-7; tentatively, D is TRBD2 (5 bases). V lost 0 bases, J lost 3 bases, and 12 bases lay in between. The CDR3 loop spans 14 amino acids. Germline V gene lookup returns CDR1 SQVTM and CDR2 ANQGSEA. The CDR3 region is CSVEETGVGYEQYF. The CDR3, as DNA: TGCAGCGTTGAAGAAACCGGGGTCGGCTACGAGCAGTACTTC.

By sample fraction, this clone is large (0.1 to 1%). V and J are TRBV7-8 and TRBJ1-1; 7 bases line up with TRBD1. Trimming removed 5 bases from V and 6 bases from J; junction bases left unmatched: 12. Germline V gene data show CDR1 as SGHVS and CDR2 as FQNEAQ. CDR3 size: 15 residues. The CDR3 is CASSTREGARAEAFF. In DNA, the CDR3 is TGTGCCAGCAGCACGCGAGAGGGGGCGCGAGCTGAAGCTTTCTTT.

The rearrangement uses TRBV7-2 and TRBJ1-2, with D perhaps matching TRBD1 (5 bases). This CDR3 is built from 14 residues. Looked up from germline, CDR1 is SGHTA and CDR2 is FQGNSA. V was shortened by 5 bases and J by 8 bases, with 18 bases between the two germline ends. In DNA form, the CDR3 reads TGTGCCAGCAGCCCTTCGGGGGGGGGAGGAGGCTACACCTTC. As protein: CASSPSGGGGGYTF.

CDR3 region: CASSFETSGMSSYNEQFF. The CDR3 nucleotides read TGTGCCAGCAGCTTTGAAACTAGCGGGATGAGCTCCTACAATGAGCAGTTCTTC. This rearrangement joins TRBV7-2 to TRBJ2-1, with 10 positions matching TRBD2. With V trimmed by 3 bases and J by 0 bases, 8 bases remained unmatched. Germline V gene lookup returns CDR1 SGHTA and CDR2 FQGNSA. The CDR3 has 18 amino acids. Using reference TRBV7-2 and TRBJ2-1 for the parts outside the CDR3, the full variable domain is GAGVSQSPSNKVTEKGKDVELRCDPISGHTALYWYRQSLGQGLEFLIYFQGNSAPDKSGLPSDRFSAERTGGSVSTLTIQRTQQEDSAVYLCASSFETSGMSSYNEQFFGPGTRLTVL.

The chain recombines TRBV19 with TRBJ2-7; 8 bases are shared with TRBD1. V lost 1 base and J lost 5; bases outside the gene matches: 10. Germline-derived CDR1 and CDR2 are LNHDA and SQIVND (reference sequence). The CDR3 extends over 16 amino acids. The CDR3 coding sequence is TGTGCCAGTAGTATAGGGGCCGGACAGGGCGCAAACGAGCAGTACTTC. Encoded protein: CASSIGAGQGANEQYF.

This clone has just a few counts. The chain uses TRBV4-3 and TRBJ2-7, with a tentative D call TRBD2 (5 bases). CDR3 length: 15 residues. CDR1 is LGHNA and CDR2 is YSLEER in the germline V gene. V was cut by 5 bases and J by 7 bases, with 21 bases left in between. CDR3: CASSYLTTSTGEQYF. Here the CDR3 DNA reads TGCGCCAGCAGCTACTTGACTACCTCGACGGGGGAGCAGTACTTC.

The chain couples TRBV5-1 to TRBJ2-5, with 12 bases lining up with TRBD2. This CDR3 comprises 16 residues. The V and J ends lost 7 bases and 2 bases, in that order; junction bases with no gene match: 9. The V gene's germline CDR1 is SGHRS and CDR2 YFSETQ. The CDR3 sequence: CASYSSGGAGQETQYF. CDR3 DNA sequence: TGCGCCAGCTACTCTAGCGGGGGGGCAGGGCAAGAGACCCAGTACTTC.

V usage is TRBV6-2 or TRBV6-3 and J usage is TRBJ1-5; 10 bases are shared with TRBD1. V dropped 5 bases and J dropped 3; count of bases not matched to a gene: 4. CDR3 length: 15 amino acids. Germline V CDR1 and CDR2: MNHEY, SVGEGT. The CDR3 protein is CASSGTGDNNQPQHF. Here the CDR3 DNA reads TGTGCCAGCAGTGGGACAGGGGATAACAATCAGCCCCAGCATTTT.

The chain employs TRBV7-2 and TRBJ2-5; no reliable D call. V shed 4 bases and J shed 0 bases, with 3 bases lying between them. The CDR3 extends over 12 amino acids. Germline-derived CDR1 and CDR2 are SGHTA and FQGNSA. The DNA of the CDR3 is TGTGCCAGCAGCTCGTACCAAGAGACCCAGTACTTC. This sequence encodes CASSSYQETQYF.